This T cell receptor (beta chain) was documented in a study of memory CD4+ T cells and cytomegalovirus serostatus. Points from the study as a whole: Repertoires predicted CMV serostatus with median bootstrapped AUC of 0.95. 67 of 164 known CMV-associated TCRbeta sequences appeared in CD4+ memory. The CMV-associated TCR signature appears largely within the CD4+ memory repertoire.

Of note for this clone: Antigen unknown.

Germline-derived CDR1 and CDR2 are MNHEY and SMNVEV (reference sequence). There are 15 residues in the CDR3. Trimming removed 6 bases from V and 8 bases from J, with 17 bases in between. Single viable CD3+CD4+CD8-CD45RO+ cells were sorted as the memory CD4+ T cells. After thawing, CD4+ T cells were positively selected. Libraries were prepared by immunoSEQ multiplex PCR; TCRdb keeps only in-frame clonotypes and omits some of them. The sample carries tens of thousands of clones, around 76% recorded once. The material sequenced was memory CD4+ T cells from blood. The V and J genes are TRBV27 and TRBJ1-6; D unclear. The TCR sequence derives from an adult in good health and CMV-seronegative. The CDR3: CASSPWLLADSPLHF. CDR3 sequence (DNA): TGTGCCAGCAGCCCCTGGTTACTGGCGGATTCACCCCTCCACTTT.